The clone carrying this TCR beta chain was recorded many times. Its antigen is as yet unknown. The data originate from a study of regulatory T cells in long-lasting Graves disease. Study-level information: In persistent Graves' disease, antithyroid drugs had been taken for over 5 years and TSH receptor antibodies stayed positive. Overall study results and limits: Newly diagnosed Graves' patients exceeded persistent ones in TCR diversity.

According to the study, TCR beta libraries were built with iRepertoire HTBI primers and CDR3-region Arm-PCR. A single record per CDR3 protein comes from TCRdb applying MiXCR to the multiplex PCR reads. Among roughly 400,000 distinct CDR3 sequences listed, about 20% were seen once. Time point meaning: persistent/refractory GD, antithyroid drugs over 5 years with positive TRAb. PBMC RNA served as the TCR library source. The CDR3 runs to 15 residues. The V end was cut by 3 bases, the J end by 5 bases, with 17 bases between. Germline V gives CDR1 SEHNR, CDR2 FQNEAQ (reference sequence). Sequencing was performed on peripheral blood mononuclear cells (PBMCs), taken when the disease was refractory, from a patient treated with antithyroid drugs. The sequence derives from a female donor with Graves disease. The gene calls are TRBV7-9 and TRBJ2-7; D possibly uses TRBD1 or TRBD2 (6 bases each). CDR3 in DNA: TGTGCCAGCAGCTTGGGGGGCCAAGTACGGAACGAGCAGTACTTC. Translating gives CASSLGGQVRNEQYF.